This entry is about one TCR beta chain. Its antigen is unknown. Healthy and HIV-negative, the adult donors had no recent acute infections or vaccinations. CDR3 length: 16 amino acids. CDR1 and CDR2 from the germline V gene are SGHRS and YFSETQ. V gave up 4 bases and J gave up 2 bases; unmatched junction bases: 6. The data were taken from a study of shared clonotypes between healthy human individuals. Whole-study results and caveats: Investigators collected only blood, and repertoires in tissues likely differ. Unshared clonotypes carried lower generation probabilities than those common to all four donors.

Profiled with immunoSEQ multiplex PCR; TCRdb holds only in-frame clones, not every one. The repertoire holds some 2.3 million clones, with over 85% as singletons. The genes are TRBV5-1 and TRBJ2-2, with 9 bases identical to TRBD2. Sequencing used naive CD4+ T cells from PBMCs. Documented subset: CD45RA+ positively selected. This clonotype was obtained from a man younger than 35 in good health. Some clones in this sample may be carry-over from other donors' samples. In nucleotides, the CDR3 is TGCGCCAGCAGCCTGGGACTAGCCGTTAACACCGGGGAGCTGTTTTTT. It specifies CASSLGLAVNTGELFF. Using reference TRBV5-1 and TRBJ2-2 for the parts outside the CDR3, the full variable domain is KAGVTQTPRYLIKTRGQQVTLSCSPISGHRSVSWYQQTPGQGLQFLFEYFSETQRNKGNFPGRFSGRQFSNSRSEMNVSTLELGDSALYLCASSLGLAVNTGELFFGEGSRLTVL.